This entry describes one T cell receptor beta chain. The data stem from a study of technical replicates of blood from a handful of donors. Method: immunoSEQ multiplex PCR; TCRdb's copy keeps in-frame clones and lacks some. Among roughly 72,000 clones listed, approximately 96% were seen once. Trimming took 5 bases from V and 5 from J, leaving 16 bases between them. This CDR3 region has 14 residues. CDR1 and CDR2 from the germline V gene are MDHEN and SYDVKM. The TCR originated in a human donor in good health. The sequenced sample was T cells isolated from PBMCs. The V gene is TRBV28, the J gene TRBJ2-7, with TRBD2 as a possible D gene (5 bases). CDR3 in amino acids: CASSIRGGVNEQYF. The DNA for the CDR3 is TGTGCCAGCAGTATCCGAGGAGGTGTAAACGAGCAGTACTTC.